The next 25 T cell receptor beta chains were all read from a single sample in a study of cytomegalovirus exposure and HLA in healthy donors. The primer mix had 60 Vbeta and 13 Jbeta primers. Clones were sequenced by immunoSEQ multiplex PCR, and TCRdb holds only the in-frame ones, with some missing. The table has 200,000 to 250,000 clones, 80% to 85% seen once. The specimen sequenced was PBMCs. These receptors were collected from a boy between 2 and 15 years old in good health and CMV-seronegative.

V and J are TRBV19 and TRBJ1-2; D is perhaps TRBD1 (6 bases). V was shortened by 4 bases and J by 1 base, with 16 bases between the two germline ends. In germline, CDR1 is LNHDA, CDR2 SQIVND (reference sequence). The CDR3 extends over 16 amino acids. The CDR3: CASSTPDRQFNYGYTF. The CDR3 DNA reads as TGTGCCAGTAGTACCCCGGACAGACAGTTTAACTATGGCTACACCTTC.

The J gene is TRBJ2-1, the V gene TRBV30; D is undetermined. The germline V gene has CDR1 GTSNPN and CDR2 SVGIG (reference sequence). The V end was cut by 3 bases, the J end by 5 bases, with 8 bases between. The CDR3 has 12 amino acids. CDR3 DNA sequence: TGTGCCTGGAGGGTGGAGAACAATGAGCAGTTCTTC. Protein product: CAWRVENNEQFF.

CDR3 sequence: CASSLMKGAREQYF. As DNA, the CDR3 is TGTGCCAGCAGCTTAATGAAGGGGGCTCGCGAGCAGTACTTC. This chain connects TRBV7-8 to TRBJ2-7; 7 nucleotides line up with TRBD1. Germline V gene lookup returns CDR1 SGHVS and CDR2 FQNEAQ. The V and J ends lost 2 bases and 6 bases, in that order; junction bases with no gene match: 7. The CDR3 has 14 residues. Together with reference TRBV7-8 and TRBJ2-7, the CDR3 gives the full variable domain: GAGVSQSPRYKVAKRGQDVALRCDPISGHVSLFWYQQALGQGPEFLTYFQNEAQLDKSGLPSDRFFAERPEGSVSTLKIQRTQQEDSAVYLCASSLMKGAREQYFGPGTRLTVT.

This clone was counted only a few times. The chain employs TRBV6-1 and TRBJ2-7; 10 nucleotides align to TRBD1. The CDR3 runs to 14 residues. The germline CDR1 and CDR2 sequences are MNHNS and SASEGT. V trimming: 7 bases; J trimming: 3 bases; junction bases outside the gene matches: 6. For the CDR3, the DNA is TGTGCCAGCACCCTGGGACAGGGGAACTACGAGCAGTACTTC. Its translation: CASTLGQGNYEQYF.

A single count supports this clone. The chain is built from TRBV4-2 and TRBJ1-1; 8 bases map to TRBD1. Germline assignment: CDR1 LGHNA and CDR2 YNFKEQ. The junction had 7 bases not matched to a gene; V was cut back by 0 bases and J by 1 base. There are 17 residues in the CDR3. The chain's CDR3 is CASSQDLQGAPNTEAFF. DNA of the CDR3: TGTGCCAGCAGCCAAGATTTGCAGGGGGCGCCGAACACTGAAGCTTTCTTT.

V and J are TRBV27 and TRBJ1-1; perhaps TRBD1 as D (6 bases). CDR3 size: 16 residues. The germline CDR1 and CDR2 sequences are MNHEY and SMNVEV (reference sequence). V was trimmed by 0 bases and J by 6 bases, leaving 17 bases between them. The CDR3 reads CASSLSGGAQDSEAFF. The CDR3 coding sequence is TGTGCCAGCAGTTTATCAGGGGGGGCACAGGACTCTGAAGCTTTCTTT.

The CDR3 sequence: CSVEEGLAGGPGELFF. DNA of the CDR3: TGCAGCGTTGAAGAGGGACTAGCGGGAGGGCCAGGGGAGCTGTTTTTT. V is TRBV29-1 and J is TRBJ2-2, with 16 bases matching TRBD2. The CDR3 has 16 residues. The V and J ends lost 0 bases and 8 bases, in that order; junction bases with no gene match: 3. Germline CDR1 and CDR2: SQVTM and ANQGSEA.

This sequence joins TRBV5-6 and TRBJ2-7, with D tentatively TRBD1 (6 bases). The CDR3 is made up of 13 amino acids. Germline values: CDR1 SGHDT, CDR2 YYEEEE. V shed 0 bases and J shed 7 bases, with 11 bases lying between them. As DNA, the CDR3 is TGTGCCAGCAGCTTGGACAGGGCGGTGGAGCAGTACTTC. Encoded protein: CASSLDRAVEQYF.

This chain links TRBV19 with TRBJ1-2; 12 bases agree with TRBD1. After removal of 5 bases from V and 14 bases from J, the junction contained 9 bases not matched to a gene. Per the germline V gene, CDR1 is LNHDA and CDR2 is SQIVND (reference sequence). CDR3 length: 13 residues. The CDR3 DNA is TGTGCCAGTAGTTTTGGGACAGGGGGCATTTGGACCTTC. This translates into CASSFGTGGIWTF.

There are a few counts of this clone. This rearrangement joins TRBV30 to TRBJ2-2; D might be TRBD2 (6 bases). This CDR3 region has 13 residues. Germline V gives CDR1 GTSNPN, CDR2 SVGIG (reference sequence). Trimming took 1 base from V and 11 from J, leaving 14 bases between them. The CDR3 sequence is CAWSESEGRELFF. The CDR3 nucleotides read TGTGCCTGGAGTGAGTCGGAGGGGCGAGAGCTGTTTTTT.

In this sample, this clone turned up once. The chain couples TRBV7-6 to TRBJ2-1; D perhaps matches TRBD2 (5 bases). Trimming removed 1 base from V and 7 bases from J, with 14 bases in between. The CDR3 covers 15 residues. The germline V gene has CDR1 SGHVS and CDR2 FNYEAQ. This CDR3 is CASSLVGGSLNEQFF. DNA for the CDR3: TGTGCCAGCAGCTTAGTAGGTGGGAGTCTGAATGAGCAGTTCTTC. Looking up the rest from reference TRBV7-6 and TRBJ2-1 gives the full variable domain: GAGVSQSPRYKVTKRGQDVALRCDPISGHVSLYWYRQALGQGPEFLTYFNYEAQQDKSGLPNDRFSAERPEGSISTLTIQRTEQRDSAMYRCASSLVGGSLNEQFFGPGTRLTVL.

The chain recombines TRBV27 with TRBJ2-7; 10 positions agree with TRBD1. J was trimmed by 2 bases and V by 2 bases; bases with no gene match: 0. CDR1 MNHEY and CDR2 SMNVEV come from the germline V gene (reference sequence). The CDR3 has 14 amino acids. The CDR3 sequence: CASSLGTGAYEQYF. CDR3 bases: TGTGCCAGCAGTTTAGGGACAGGGGCCTACGAGCAGTACTTC.

The CDR3 sequence is CAWSVSGYNEKLFF. The CDR3 nucleotides are TGTGCCTGGAGTGTATCAGGGTATAATGAAAAACTGTTTTTT. The rearrangement uses TRBV30 and TRBJ1-4; maybe TRBD1 (5 bases). The CDR3 extends over 14 amino acids. The V gene's germline CDR1 is GTSNPN and CDR2 SVGIG (reference sequence). Between the trimmed V and J ends, which lost 0 bases and 4 bases, there was a span of 9 bases.

The genes are TRBV11-2 and TRBJ2-3; TRBD2 might be the D (6 bases). V was clipped by 7 bases and J by 2 bases, with 16 bases between them. CDR1 and CDR2 (germline): SGHAT, FQNNGV. This CDR3 has 15 residues. CDR3 sequence: CASTSGLSFTDTQYF. In nucleotides, the CDR3 is TGTGCCAGCACCTCGGGACTGTCTTTCACAGATACGCAGTATTTT.

This chain uses TRBV5-5 with TRBJ1-5; 12 positions match TRBD1. The CDR3 sequence is 20 residues long. Trimming removed 4 bases from V and 0 bases from J; junction bases left unmatched: 14. Germline lookup yields CDR1 SGHKS and CDR2 YYEKEE (reference sequence). The CDR3 reads CASSPGWGQGAFYSNQPQHF. DNA for the CDR3: TGTGCCAGCAGCCCGGGATGGGGACAGGGGGCTTTTTATAGCAATCAGCCCCAGCATTTT. Based on the CDR3 plus reference TRBV5-5 and TRBJ1-5, the full variable domain is DAGVTQSPTHLIKTRGQQVTLRCSPISGHKSVSWYQQVLGQGPQFIFQYYEKEERGRGNFPDRFSARQFPNYSSELNVNALLLGDSALYLCASSPGWGQGAFYSNQPQHFGDGTRLSIL.

This clone turned up a few times. V usage is TRBV29-1 and J usage is TRBJ1-1; weak D call: TRBD1 (6 bases). Germline loops: CDR1 SQVTM, CDR2 ANQGSEA. The CDR3 spans 14 residues. V lost 3 bases and J 6 bases, leaving 17 bases between the germline ends. CDR3 residues: CSVERRGARAEAFF. The CDR3 nucleotides read TGCAGCGTTGAGAGGCGGGGGGCAAGGGCTGAAGCTTTCTTT.

The gene calls are TRBV6-1 and TRBJ1-5; D not certain. This CDR3 has 15 residues. With 6 bases removed from V and 6 bases from J, the gap between germline ends came to 18 bases. Germline-derived CDR1 and CDR2 are MNHNS and SASEGT. Here the CDR3 reads CASSSGPPRGQPQHF. The DNA for the CDR3 is TGTGCCAGCAGCTCCGGGCCGCCCCGGGGTCAGCCCCAGCATTTT.

The J gene is TRBJ2-4, the V gene TRBV7-2, with TRBD2 identical over 8 bases. Unmatched junction bases numbered 5, after V lost 5 bases and J lost 2 bases. There are 15 residues in the CDR3. From germline, CDR1 is SGHTA and CDR2 FQGNSA. CDR3: CASSTGGQTKNIQYF. CDR3 coding DNA: TGTGCCAGCAGCACGGGGGGGCAAACCAAAAACATTCAGTACTTC.

This clone occurred once. The genes are TRBV9 and TRBJ2-1; 14 positions match TRBD2. V lost 3 bases to trimming and J lost 10 bases; unmatched junction nucleotides: 6. Germline V gives CDR1 SGDLS, CDR2 YYNGEE. The CDR3 is made up of 15 amino acids. The CDR3 DNA follows: TGTGCCAGCAGCGCGGGACTAGCGGGAGCTTGGGAGCAGTTCTTC. Protein sequence: CASSAGLAGAWEQFF.

The rearrangement links TRBV7-3 to TRBJ1-1; D might be TRBD1 (5 bases). CDR3 length: 14 residues. CDR1 is SGHTA and CDR2 is FQGTGA in the germline V gene. V lost 2 bases to trimming and J lost 2 bases, with 9 bases between them. The CDR3: CASSLLGVNTEAFF. CDR3 nucleotide sequence: TGTGCCAGCAGCTTACTAGGGGTAAACACTGAAGCTTTCTTT.

J is TRBJ2-3 and V is TRBV5-4; 14 bases line up with TRBD2. Germline values: CDR1 SGHNT, CDR2 YYREEE (reference sequence). The CDR3 covers 17 residues. The V and J ends lost 3 bases and 0 bases, in that order; junction bases with no gene match: 3. The CDR3 sequence: CASSSGLAGESTDTQYF. CDR3 DNA: TGTGCCAGCAGCTCGGGACTAGCGGGAGAGAGCACAGATACGCAGTATTTT.

The chain joins TRBV2 to TRBJ1-5, with D maybe TRBD1 (6 bases). Trimming stripped 8 bases from V and 4 bases from J, with 15 bases between. There are 14 residues in the CDR3. Germline V gene lookup returns CDR1 SNHLY and CDR2 FYNNEI. The CDR3: CASAERTENQPQHF. CDR3 sequence (DNA): TGTGCCAGCGCCGAGAGGACAGAGAATCAGCCCCAGCATTTT.

This clone turned up a few times. The chain has TRBV2 and TRBJ2-2, with 10 bases fitting TRBD2. Germline V gene sequence: CDR1 SNHLY, CDR2 FYNNEI. With V trimmed by 5 bases and J by 6 bases, 3 bases remained unmatched. The CDR3 has 14 amino acids. CDR3 sequence: CASSTGLAAGELFF. In nucleotides, the CDR3 is TGTGCCAGCAGTACAGGACTAGCGGCCGGGGAGCTGTTTTTT.

Of note for this clone: The sample has other DNA sequences that encode this CDR3 too. J is TRBJ1-1 and V is TRBV30, with D uncertain. Germline V gene sequence: CDR1 GTSNPN, CDR2 SVGIG (reference sequence). The V end was cut by 0 bases, the J end by 3 bases, with 8 bases between. The CDR3 totals 13 residues. The chain's CDR3 is CAWSVRTDTEAFF. CDR3 nucleotide sequence: TGTGCCTGGAGTGTACGAACAGACACTGAAGCTTTCTTT.

The rearrangement links TRBV18 to TRBJ2-7, with D possibly being TRBD1 (6 bases). CDR1 and CDR2 (germline): KGHSH, LQKENI. V was shortened by 6 bases and J by 10 bases, with 16 bases between the two germline ends. This CDR3 comprises 12 residues. The chain's CDR3 is CASSPGQSDQYF. CDR3 DNA sequence: TGTGCCAGCTCGCCTGGACAGAGCGACCAGTACTTC.